This T cell receptor (beta chain) emerged from a study of regulatory and conventional T cells in RAG deficiency. Method: immunoSEQ multiplex PCR; TCRdb's copy keeps in-frame clones and lacks some. In the table there are roughly 35,000 clones, around 89% of which are singletons. Study outcomes and limitations: Patient subsets had shorter CDR3s; Omenn Treg-Tconv overlap exceeded 85%. Other subsets showed 8.5 to 10-fold reductions, but Treg unique TCR beta sequences fell 95 to 100-fold in these patients. Shannon entropy fell and Simpson indices rose in RAG-deficient patients.

The germline V gene encodes CDR1 MDHEN and CDR2 SYDVKM. The CDR3 has 16 residues. Trimming removed 2 bases from V and 0 bases from J, with 14 bases in between. As to this clone: Its antigen remains unknown.

These sequences were also reported in another study, on regulatory T cells. Per that study: The PCR used 52 TRBV and 13 TRBJ primers. In patients, unique TRB V-J pairs were restricted and V/J usage skewed, especially in Tregs.

The sequencing input was CD8+ T cells sorted from blood. The chain combines TRBV28 with TRBJ2-7, with D hard to call. This clonotype was obtained from a human donor in good health. CDR3: CASSLNPAAPSYEQYF. CDR3 nucleotides: TGTGCCAGCAGTTTAAATCCGGCAGCTCCCTCCTACGAGCAGTACTTC. The complete variable domain, with remaining parts taken from reference TRBV28 and TRBJ2-7, reads DVKVTQSSRYLVKRTGEKVFLECVQDMDHENMFWYRQDPGLGLRLIYFSYDVKMKEKGDIPEGYSVSREKKERFSLILESASTNQTSMYLCASSLNPAAPSYEQYFGPGTRLTVT.